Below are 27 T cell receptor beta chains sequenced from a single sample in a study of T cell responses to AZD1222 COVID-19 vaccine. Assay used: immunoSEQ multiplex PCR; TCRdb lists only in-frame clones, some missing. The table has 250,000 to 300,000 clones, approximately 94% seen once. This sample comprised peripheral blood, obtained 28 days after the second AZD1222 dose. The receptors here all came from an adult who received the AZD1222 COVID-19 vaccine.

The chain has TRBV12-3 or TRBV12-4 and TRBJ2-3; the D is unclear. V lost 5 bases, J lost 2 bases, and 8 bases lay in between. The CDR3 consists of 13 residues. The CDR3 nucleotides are TGTGCCAGCAGTCCTTCCCTCACAGATACGCAGTATTTT. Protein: CASSPSLTDTQYF.

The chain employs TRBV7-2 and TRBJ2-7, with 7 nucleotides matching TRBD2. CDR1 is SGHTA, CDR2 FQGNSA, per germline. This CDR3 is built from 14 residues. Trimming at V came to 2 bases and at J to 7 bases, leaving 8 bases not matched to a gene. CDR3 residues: CASSLIAREGEQYF. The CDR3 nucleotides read TGTGCCAGCAGCTTAATCGCCAGGGAGGGGGAGCAGTACTTC. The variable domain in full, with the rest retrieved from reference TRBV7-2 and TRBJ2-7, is GAGVSQSPSNKVTEKGKDVELRCDPISGHTALYWYRQSLGQGLEFLIYFQGNSAPDKSGLPSDRFSAERTGGSVSTLTIQRTQQEDSAVYLCASSLIAREGEQYFGPGTRLTVT.

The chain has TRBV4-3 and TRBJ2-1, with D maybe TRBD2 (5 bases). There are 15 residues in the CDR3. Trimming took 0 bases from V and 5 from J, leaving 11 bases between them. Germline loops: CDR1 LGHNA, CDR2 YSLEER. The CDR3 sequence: CASSQENSANNEQFF. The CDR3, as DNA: TGCGCCAGCAGCCAAGAGAATAGCGCGAACAATGAGCAGTTCTTC.

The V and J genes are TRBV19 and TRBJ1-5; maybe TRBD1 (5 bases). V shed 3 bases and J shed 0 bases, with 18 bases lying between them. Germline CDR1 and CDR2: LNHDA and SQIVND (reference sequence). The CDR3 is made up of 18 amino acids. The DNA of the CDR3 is TGTGCCAGTAGTATGCGGGACTCCCCAACTCATAGCAATCAGCCCCAGCATTTT. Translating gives CASSMRDSPTHSNQPQHF. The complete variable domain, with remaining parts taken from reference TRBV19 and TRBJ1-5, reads DGGITQSPKYLFRKEGQNVTLSCEQNLNHDAMYWYRQDPGQGLRLIYYSQIVNDFQKGDIAEGYSVSREKKESFPLTVTSAQKNPTAFYLCASSMRDSPTHSNQPQHFGDGTRLSIL.

The CDR3 spells CASSEGTGNYGYTF. The DNA of the CDR3 is TGTGCCAGCAGTGAAGGGACAGGGAACTATGGCTACACCTTC. This chain joins TRBV2 and TRBJ1-2, with 8 positions matching TRBD1. The CDR3 spans 14 residues. J gave up 2 bases and V 1 base, and 0 bases lay outside the gene matches. The germline CDR1 and CDR2 sequences are SNHLY and FYNNEI.

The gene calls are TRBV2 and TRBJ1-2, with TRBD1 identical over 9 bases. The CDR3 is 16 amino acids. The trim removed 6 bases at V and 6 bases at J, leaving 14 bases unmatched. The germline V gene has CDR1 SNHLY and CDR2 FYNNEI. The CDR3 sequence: CASSRLTGGYWDGYTF. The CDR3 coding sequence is TGTGCCAGCAGCCGATTAACAGGGGGCTATTGGGATGGCTACACCTTC.

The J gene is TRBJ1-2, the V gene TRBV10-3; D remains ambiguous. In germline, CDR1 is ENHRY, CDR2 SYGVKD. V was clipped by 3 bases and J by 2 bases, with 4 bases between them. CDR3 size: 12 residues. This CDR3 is CAISDINYGYTF. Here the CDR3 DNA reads TGTGCCATCAGTGACATAAACTATGGCTACACCTTC.

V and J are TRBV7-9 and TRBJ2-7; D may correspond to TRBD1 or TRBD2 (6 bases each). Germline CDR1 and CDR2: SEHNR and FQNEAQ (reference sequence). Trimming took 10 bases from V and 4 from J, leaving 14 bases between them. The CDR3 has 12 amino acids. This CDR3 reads CAIRRGEYEQYF. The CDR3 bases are TGTGCCATCAGGAGGGGGGAGTACGAGCAGTACTTC. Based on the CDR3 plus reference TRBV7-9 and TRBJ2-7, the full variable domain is DTGVSQNPRHKITKRGQNVTFRCDPISEHNRLYWYRQTLGQGPEFLTYFQNEAQLEKSRLLSDRFSAERPKGSFSTLEIQRTEQGDSAMYLCAIRRGEYEQYFGPGTRLTVT.

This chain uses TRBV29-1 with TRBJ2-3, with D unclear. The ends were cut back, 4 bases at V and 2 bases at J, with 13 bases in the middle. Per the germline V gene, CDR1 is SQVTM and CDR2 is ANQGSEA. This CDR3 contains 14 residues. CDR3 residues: CSVAWVGHTDTQYF. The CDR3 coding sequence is TGCAGCGTTGCCTGGGTTGGGCACACAGATACGCAGTATTTT.

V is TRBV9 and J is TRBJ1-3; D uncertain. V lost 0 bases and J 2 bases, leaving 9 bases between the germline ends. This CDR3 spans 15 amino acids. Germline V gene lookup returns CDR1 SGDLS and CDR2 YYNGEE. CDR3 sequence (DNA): TGTGCCAGCAGCGTAGATAACGGTGCTGGAAACACCATATATTTT. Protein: CASSVDNGAGNTIYF.

The CDR3 region is CASSQIRGRLYEQYF. The CDR3 nucleotides are TGCGCCAGCAGCCAAATCCGGGGCAGGCTGTACGAGCAGTACTTC. The V call is TRBV4-1, the J call TRBJ2-7, with D perhaps being TRBD1 or TRBD2 (5 bases each). The germline gives CDR1 MGHRA, CDR2 YSYEKL. This CDR3 is 15 amino acids long. V lost 2 bases, J lost 4 bases, and 15 bases lay in between.

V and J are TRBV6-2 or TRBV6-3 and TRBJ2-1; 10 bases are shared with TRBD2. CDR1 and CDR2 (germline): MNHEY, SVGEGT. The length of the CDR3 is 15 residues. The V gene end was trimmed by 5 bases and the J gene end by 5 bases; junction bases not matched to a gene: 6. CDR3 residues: CASSISGRLDNEQFF. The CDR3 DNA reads TGTGCCAGCAGTATTAGCGGGAGGCTAGACAATGAGCAGTTCTTC.

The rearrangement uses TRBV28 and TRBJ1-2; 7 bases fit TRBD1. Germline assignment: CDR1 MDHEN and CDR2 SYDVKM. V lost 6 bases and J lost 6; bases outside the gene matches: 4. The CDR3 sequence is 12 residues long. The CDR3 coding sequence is TGTGCCAGCAGCCGGACAGGTGATGGCTACACCTTC. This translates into CASSRTGDGYTF.

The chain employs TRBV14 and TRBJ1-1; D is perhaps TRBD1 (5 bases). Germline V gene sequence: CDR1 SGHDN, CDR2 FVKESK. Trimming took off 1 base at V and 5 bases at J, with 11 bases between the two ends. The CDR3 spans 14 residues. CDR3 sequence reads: CASSQAAGLTEAFF. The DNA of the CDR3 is TGTGCCAGCAGCCAAGCGGCAGGGTTGACTGAAGCTTTCTTT.

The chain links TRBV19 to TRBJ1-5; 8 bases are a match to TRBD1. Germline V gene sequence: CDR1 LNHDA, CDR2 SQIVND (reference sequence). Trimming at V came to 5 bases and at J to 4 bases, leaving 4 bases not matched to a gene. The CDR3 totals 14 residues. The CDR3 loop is CASSQGAINQPQHF. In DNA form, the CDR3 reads TGTGCCAGTAGTCAGGGGGCGATAAATCAGCCCCAGCATTTT.

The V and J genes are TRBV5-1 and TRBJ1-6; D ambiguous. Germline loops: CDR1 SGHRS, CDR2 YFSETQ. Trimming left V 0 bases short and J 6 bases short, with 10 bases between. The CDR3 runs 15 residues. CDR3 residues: CASSLGSGVNSPLHF. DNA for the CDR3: TGCGCCAGCAGCTTGGGTTCCGGGGTTAATTCACCCCTCCACTTT.

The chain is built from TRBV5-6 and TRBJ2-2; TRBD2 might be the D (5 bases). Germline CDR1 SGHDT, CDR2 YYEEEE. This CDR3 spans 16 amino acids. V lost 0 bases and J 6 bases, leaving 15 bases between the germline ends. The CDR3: CASSLVSAIAPGELFF. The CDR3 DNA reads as TGTGCCAGCAGCTTGGTTAGCGCCATTGCTCCCGGGGAGCTGTTTTTT. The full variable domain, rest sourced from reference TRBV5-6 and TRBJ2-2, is DAGVTQSPTHLIKTRGQQVTLRCSPKSGHDTVSWYQQALGQGPQFIFQYYEEEERQRGNFPDRFSGHQFPNYSSELNVNALLLGDSALYLCASSLVSAIAPGELFFGEGSRLTVL.

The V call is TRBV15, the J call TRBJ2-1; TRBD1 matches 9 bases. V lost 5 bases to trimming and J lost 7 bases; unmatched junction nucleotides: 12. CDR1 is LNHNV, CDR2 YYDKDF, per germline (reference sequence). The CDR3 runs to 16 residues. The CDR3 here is CATSLPPGQGKNEQFF. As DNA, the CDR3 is TGTGCCACCAGCCTCCCCCCGGGACAGGGAAAGAATGAGCAGTTCTTC.

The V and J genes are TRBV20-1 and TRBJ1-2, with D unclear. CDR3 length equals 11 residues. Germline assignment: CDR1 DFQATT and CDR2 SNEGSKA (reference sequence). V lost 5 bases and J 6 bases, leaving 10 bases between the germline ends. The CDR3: CSARGSHGYTF. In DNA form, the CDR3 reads TGCAGTGCTCGAGGTAGCCATGGCTACACCTTC.

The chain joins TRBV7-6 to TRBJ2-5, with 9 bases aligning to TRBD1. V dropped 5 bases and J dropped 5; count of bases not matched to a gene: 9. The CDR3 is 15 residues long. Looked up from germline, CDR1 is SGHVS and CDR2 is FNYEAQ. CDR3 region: CASSPDRDREETQYF. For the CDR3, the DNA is TGTGCCAGCAGCCCAGACCGGGACAGGGAGGAGACCCAGTACTTC.

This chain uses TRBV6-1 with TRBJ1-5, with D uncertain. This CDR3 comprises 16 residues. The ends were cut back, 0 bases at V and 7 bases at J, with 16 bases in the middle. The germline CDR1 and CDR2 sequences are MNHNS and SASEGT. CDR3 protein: CASSEALILLGQPQHF. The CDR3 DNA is TGTGCCAGCAGTGAAGCGCTGATTTTACTGGGGCAGCCCCAGCATTTT.

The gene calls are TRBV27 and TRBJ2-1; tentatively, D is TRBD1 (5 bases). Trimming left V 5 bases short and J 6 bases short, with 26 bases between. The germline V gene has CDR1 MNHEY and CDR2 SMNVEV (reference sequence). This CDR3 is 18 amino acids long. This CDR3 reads CASSPNPTVAIIPNEQFF. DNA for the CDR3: TGTGCCAGCAGTCCGAACCCGACAGTCGCCATAATCCCCAATGAGCAGTTCTTC.

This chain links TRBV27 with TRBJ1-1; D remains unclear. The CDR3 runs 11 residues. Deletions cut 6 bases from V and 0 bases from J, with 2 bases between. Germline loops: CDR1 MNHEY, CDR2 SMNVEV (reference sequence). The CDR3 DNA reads TGTGCCAGCAGGATGAACACTGAAGCTTTCTTT. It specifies CASRMNTEAFF.

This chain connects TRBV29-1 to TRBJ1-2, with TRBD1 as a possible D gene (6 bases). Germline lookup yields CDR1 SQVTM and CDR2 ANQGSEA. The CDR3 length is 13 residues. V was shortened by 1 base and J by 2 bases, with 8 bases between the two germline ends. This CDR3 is CSVEGQGNYGYTF. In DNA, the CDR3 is TGCAGCGTTGAAGGGCAGGGGAACTATGGCTACACCTTC.

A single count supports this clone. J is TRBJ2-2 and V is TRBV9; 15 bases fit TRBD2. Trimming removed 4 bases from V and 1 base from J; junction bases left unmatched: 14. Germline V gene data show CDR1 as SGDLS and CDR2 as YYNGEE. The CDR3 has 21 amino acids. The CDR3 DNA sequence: TGTGCCAGCAGCTCCGGGGTGTGGGGACTAGCGGGGGGCCGGAACACCGGGGAGCTGTTTTTT. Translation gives CASSSGVWGLAGGRNTGELFF. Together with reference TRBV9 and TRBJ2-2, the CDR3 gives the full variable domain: DSGVTQTPKHLITATGQRVTLRCSPRSGDLSVYWYQQSLDQGLQFLIQYYNGEERAKGNILERFSAQQFPDLHSELNLSSLELGDSALYFCASSSGVWGLAGGRNTGELFFGEGSRLTVL.

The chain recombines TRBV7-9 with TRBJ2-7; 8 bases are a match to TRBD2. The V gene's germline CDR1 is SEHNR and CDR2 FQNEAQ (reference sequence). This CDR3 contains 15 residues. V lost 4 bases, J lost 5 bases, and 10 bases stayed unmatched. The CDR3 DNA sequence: TGTGCCAGCAGCTCTATTAGCGGGAAGGGCGACGAGCAGTACTTC. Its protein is CASSSISGKGDEQYF. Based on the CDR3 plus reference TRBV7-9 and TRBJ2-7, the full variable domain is DTGVSQNPRHKITKRGQNVTFRCDPISEHNRLYWYRQTLGQGPEFLTYFQNEAQLEKSRLLSDRFSAERPKGSFSTLEIQRTEQGDSAMYLCASSSISGKGDEQYFGPGTRLTVT.

This CDR3 is CASRPGQVNTEAFF. The CDR3 nucleotides are TGTGCCAGCAGGCCCGGACAGGTGAACACTGAAGCTTTCTTT. This rearrangement joins TRBV27 to TRBJ1-1, with 7 bases aligning to TRBD1. Unmatched junction bases numbered 4, after V lost 6 bases and J lost 0 bases. CDR1 is MNHEY and CDR2 is SMNVEV in the germline V gene (reference sequence). This CDR3 region has 14 residues.